This T cell receptor beta chain is drawn from a study of cytomegalovirus exposure and HLA in healthy donors. On the study more broadly: The Caucasian-associated ancestry cluster held 80% to 90% of around 380 genotyped donors.

PCR amplification relied on 60 Vbeta primers (plus 13 Jbeta primers). Profiling relied on immunoSEQ multiplex PCR, and the TCRdb table lists in-frame clones only, not all of them. The top ten hold 11% of the sample, which has approximately 150,000 clones, approximately 71% seen once. Notes on this clone: Its antigen is still unknown.

Study observations and caveats: Three chains linked to CMV were shown in vitro to be specific for CMV antigens. Some public TCRs appeared in many individuals, while most sequences were rare.

V lost 7 bases and J lost 2; bases outside the gene matches: 3. CDR1 and CDR2 (germline): SQVTM, ANQGSEA. The CDR3 runs to 14 residues. The V gene is TRBV29-1, the J gene TRBJ2-1; TRBD2 agrees at 12 bases. The TCR originated in a man between 18 and 29 years old in good health and CMV-seropositive. Sequences were obtained from PBMCs. DNA for the CDR3: TGCAGCGGAGGACTAGCGGGGCCCTACAATGAGCAGTTCTTC. Translating it yields CSGGLAGPYNEQFF.